This TCR beta chain derives from a study of cytomegalovirus exposure and HLA in healthy donors (dated by TCRdb to about 2017). Study-level background: The 666 repertoires of the first cohort and the 120 validation repertoires were produced on the same platform, according to a later analysis. The aim of the study was to test whether cataloging public T cell receptors could identify signatures of past pathogen exposure. A separate validation cohort of over a hundred different subjects was used in addition to the roughly 640-subject first cohort. To predict cytomegalovirus infection status, the study brought together high-throughput TCR immunosequencing, statistical association of individual TCRs with disease status, and machine learning. The full study reports these points: All 120 or so repertoires were used to score co-occurrence in the validation cohort in a later analysis, because that analysis had no HLA typing for the cohort. While some public TCRs were present in many individuals, most TCR sequences turned up only very rarely across donors. A total of about 150 TCR beta chains were listed by the study as associated with cytomegalovirus. In both the original and validation cohorts, the classifier was reported to diagnose cytomegalovirus status with high specificity and sensitivity. In vitro tests confirmed that three of the cytomegalovirus-associated TCR beta chains recognize cytomegalovirus antigens. Subsequent analysis determined that TCRs grouped into clusters in the first cohort also showed a tendency toward co-occurrence across the 120 or so validation repertoires, and 90% to 95% of cluster scores exceeded 0. According to the authors, the approach could potentially be generalized to other disease states and immunological phenotypes.

Library preparation was by the immunoSEQ multiplex PCR assay. The source study handled its data this way. A statistical classification framework was built for diagnosing cytomegalovirus status from the catalog of TCR beta chain sequences. TCRdb provides this immuneACCESS table in a form limited to in-frame rearrangements. Some clones are lacking; in checked studies, under half of them reflect an unresolved V gene, and why the rest are absent is not known. The DNA gave D and trimming, while V, J and clone size come from that table. Counted in this sample were 210,000 or so clones; around 90% of them appeared once. The biggest ten clones account for roughly 2.8% of the sample. Comment on this clone: No cognate antigen has been identified for it. Qualities for individual bases were not recorded, and no much larger clone is one base off.

The donors were included in the validation cohort of 100 to 150 subjects, a group kept apart from the approximately 690-subject first cohort. CDR1 and CDR2 were assigned from the germline V gene as SGHNT and YENEEA. The CDR3, cysteine through phenylalanine, is 15 amino acids long. This entry keeps only the CDR3 DNA: 45 bases, framed from base 1. The germline ends are 13 bases apart after V is trimmed by 5 bases and J by 0 bases. The rearranged chain carries TRBV11-3 and TRBJ1-1; a weak D assignment points to TRBD1 (6 bases agree). Sequenced material: PBMCs. The source is a woman aged 18-29 years in good health and CMV-seronegative. The CDR3 region reads CASSASRGLNTEAFF. The DNA is as follows: TGTGCCAGCAGCGCGAGCAGGGGCTTGAACACTGAAGCTTTCTTT.